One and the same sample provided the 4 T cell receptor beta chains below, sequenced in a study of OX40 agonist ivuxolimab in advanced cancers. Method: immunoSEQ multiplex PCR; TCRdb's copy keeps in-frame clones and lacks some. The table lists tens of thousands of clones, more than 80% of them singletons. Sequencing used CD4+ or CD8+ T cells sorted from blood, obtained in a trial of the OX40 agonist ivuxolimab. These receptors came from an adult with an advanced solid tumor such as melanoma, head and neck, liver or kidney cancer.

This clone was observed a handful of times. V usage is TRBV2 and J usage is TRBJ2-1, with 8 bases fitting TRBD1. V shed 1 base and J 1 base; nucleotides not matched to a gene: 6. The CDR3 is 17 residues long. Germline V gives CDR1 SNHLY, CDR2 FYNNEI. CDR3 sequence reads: CASSEGTGSRSYNEQFF. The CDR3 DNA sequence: TGTGCCAGCAGTGAAGGGACAGGGTCCAGATCCTACAATGAGCAGTTCTTC.

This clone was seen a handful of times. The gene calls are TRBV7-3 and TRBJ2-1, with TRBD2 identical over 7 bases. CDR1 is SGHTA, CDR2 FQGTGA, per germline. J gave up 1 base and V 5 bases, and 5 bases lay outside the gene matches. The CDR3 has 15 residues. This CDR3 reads CASSPTGGSYNEQFF. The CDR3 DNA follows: TGTGCCAGCAGCCCCACGGGAGGTTCCTACAATGAGCAGTTCTTC.

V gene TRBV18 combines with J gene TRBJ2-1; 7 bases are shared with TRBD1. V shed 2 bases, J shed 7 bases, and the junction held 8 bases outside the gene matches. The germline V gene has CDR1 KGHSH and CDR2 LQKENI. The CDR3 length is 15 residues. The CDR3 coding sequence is TGTGCCAGCTCACCAATGGCAGGGGGATGGAATGAGCAGTTCTTC. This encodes CASSPMAGGWNEQFF.

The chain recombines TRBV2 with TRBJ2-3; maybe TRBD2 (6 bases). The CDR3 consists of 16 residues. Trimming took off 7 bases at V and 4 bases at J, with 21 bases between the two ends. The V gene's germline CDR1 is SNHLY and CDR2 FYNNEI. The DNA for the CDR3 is TGTGCCAGCACCAAAAGGAGGGACGGGCCCCCAGATACGCAGTATTTT. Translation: CASTKRRDGPPDTQYF. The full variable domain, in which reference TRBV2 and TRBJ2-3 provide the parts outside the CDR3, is EPEVTQTPSHQVTQMGQEVILRCVPISNHLYFYWYRQILGQKVEFLVSFYNNEISEKSEIFDDQFSVERPDGSNFTLKIRSTKLEDSAMYFCASTKRRDGPPDTQYFGPGTRLTVL.